These T cell receptor beta chains were read from a single sample in a study of T-cell reconstitution after alpha-beta-depleted transplantation in children. TCRdb re-called the PCR reads with MiXCR, one entry per CDR3 protein. In the table there are about 980,000 distinct CDR3 sequences, around 30% of which are singletons. The specimen was PBMCs, mostly from graft donor cells, collected 360 days after TCRalphabeta/CD19-depleted stem cell transplant. All receptors derive from a boy under two years old who had a stem cell transplant for SCID, so the T cells may come from the graft donor. CDR3s include the opening cysteine and the closing phenylalanine or tryptophan. A D gene is named only where the DNA matches it firmly. A row's size may be missing; if present it is once, few, many or a size class.

abundance: .
j_gene: TRBJ2-2
d_gene: .
v_gene: TRBV7-9
CDR3aa: CASSLGAGIAGELFF
CDR3nt: TGTGCCAGCAGCTTAGGCGCAGGGATAGCCGGGGAGCTGTTTTTT

abundance: .
j_gene: TRBJ2-3
d_gene: .
v_gene: TRBV6-2/TRBV6-3
CDR3aa: CASSNSLFTDTQYF
CDR3nt: TGTGCCAGCAGTAACAGCCTTTTCACAGATACGCAGTATTTT

abundance: .
j_gene: TRBJ2-1
d_gene: .
v_gene: TRBV7-9
CDR3aa: CASSEAQLSDEQFF
CDR3nt: TGTGCCAGCAGCGAAGCTCAGCTCTCGGATGAGCAGTTCTTC

abundance: .
j_gene: TRBJ2-7
d_gene: .
v_gene: TRBV20-1
CDR3aa: CSARAQATYEQYF
CDR3nt: TGCAGTGCTAGGGCACAGGCGACCTACGAGCAGTACTTC

abundance: few
j_gene: TRBJ2-7
d_gene: .
v_gene: TRBV5-1
CDR3aa: CASSPQGGGLSYEQYF
CDR3nt: TGCGCCAGCAGCCCCCAGGGAGGGGGGCTCTCCTACGAGCAGTACTTC

abundance: .
j_gene: TRBJ2-2
d_gene: TRBD2
v_gene: TRBV25-1
CDR3aa: CASSEYTSGTGELFF
CDR3nt: TGTGCCAGCAGTGAATACACTAGCGGCACCGGGGAGCTGTTTTTT

abundance: .
j_gene: TRBJ2-1
d_gene: TRBD1
v_gene: TRBV6-5
CDR3aa: CASSPDRAHYNEQFF
CDR3nt: TGTGCCAGCAGTCCGGACAGGGCCCACTACAATGAGCAGTTCTTC

abundance: once
j_gene: TRBJ2-1
d_gene: .
v_gene: TRBV28
CDR3aa: CASSLTLGANNEQFF
CDR3nt: TGTGCCAGCAGTTTAACTTTGGGAGCGAACAATGAGCAGTTCTTC

abundance: few
j_gene: TRBJ2-4
d_gene: .
v_gene: TRBV4-3
CDR3aa: CASSQDAAMGAKNIQYF
CDR3nt: TGCGCCAGCAGCCAAGACGCGGCGATGGGGGCCAAAAACATTCAGTACTTC

abundance: .
j_gene: TRBJ2-3
d_gene: .
v_gene: TRBV12-3/TRBV12-4
CDR3aa: CASGATGRTDTQYF
CDR3nt: TGTGCCAGCGGGGCGACAGGGAGGACAGATACGCAGTATTTT

abundance: .
j_gene: TRBJ2-1
d_gene: TRBD1
v_gene: TRBV20-1
CDR3aa: CSAPMGQVYNEQFF
CDR3nt: TGCAGTGCCCCGATGGGACAGGTCTACAATGAGCAGTTCTTC

abundance: once
j_gene: TRBJ1-2
d_gene: .
v_gene: TRBV5-1
CDR3aa: CASSLELNRIGYTF
CDR3nt: TGCGCCAGCAGCCTGGAACTAAATAGGATTGGCTACACCTTC

abundance: few
j_gene: TRBJ2-3
d_gene: .
v_gene: TRBV28
CDR3aa: CASRSFNTDTQYF
CDR3nt: TGTGCCAGCAGAAGTTTTAACACAGATACGCAGTATTTT

abundance: .
j_gene: TRBJ1-1
d_gene: .
v_gene: TRBV3-1
CDR3aa: CASCQTAEAFF
CDR3nt: TGTGCCAGCTGCCAAACCGCGGAAGCTTTCTTT

abundance: .
j_gene: TRBJ2-5
d_gene: .
v_gene: TRBV20-1
CDR3aa: CSARDVQETQYF
CDR3nt: TGCAGTGCTAGAGATGTACAAGAGACCCAGTACTTC

abundance: few
j_gene: TRBJ2-4
d_gene: .
v_gene: TRBV7-2
CDR3aa: CASSPRLGDKNIQYF
CDR3nt: TGTGCCAGCAGCCCCCGCTTGGGTGACAAAAACATTCAGTACTTC

abundance: few
j_gene: TRBJ2-7
d_gene: TRBD1
v_gene: TRBV12-3/TRBV12-4
CDR3aa: CASTLSGTGGTEQYF
CDR3nt: TGTGCCAGCACCCTCTCCGGGACAGGGGGTACCGAGCAGTACTTC

abundance: .
j_gene: TRBJ2-1
d_gene: .
v_gene: TRBV11-3
CDR3aa: CASSLVRSGVFGEQFF
CDR3nt: TGTGCCAGCAGCTTAGTCCGCTCGGGGGTCTTCGGTGAGCAGTTCTTC

abundance: .
j_gene: TRBJ1-1
d_gene: .
v_gene: TRBV29-1
CDR3aa: CSVDTGRGIPNTEAFF
CDR3nt: TGCAGCGTTGATACCGGGAGGGGGATCCCAAACACTGAAGCTTTCTTT

abundance: few
j_gene: TRBJ2-1
d_gene: .
v_gene: TRBV4-1
CDR3aa: CASSQEVAPQADEQFF
CDR3nt: TGCGCCAGCAGCCAAGAGGTGGCCCCCCAGGCAGATGAGCAGTTCTTC

abundance: .
j_gene: TRBJ2-7
d_gene: .
v_gene: TRBV4-1
CDR3aa: CASSQDKWGEIYEQYF
CDR3nt: TGCGCCAGCAGCCAAGATAAGTGGGGGGAAATCTACGAGCAGTACTTC